This TCR beta chain was sequenced during a study of T cells after yellow fever vaccination. Study results and limitations: Subsequent to the booster, the majority of primary-vaccination clones reappeared (about 97% CD4, 70% to 90% CD8). Abundant clonotypes from the bulk population could get into FACS-sorted repertoires as contaminants.

A remark on this clonotype: Its antigen is currently unknown.

Per the germline V gene, CDR1 is MDHEN and CDR2 is SYDVKM. V lost 3 bases and J 4 bases, leaving 9 bases between the germline ends. The CDR3 has 14 residues. TCRdb analysed the 5' RACE reads with MiXCR anew, one entry per CDR3 protein. The sample shows 350,000 to 450,000 distinct CDR3 sequences, under 20% of them seen only once. This TCR derives from a man aged 18 to 29 who received the YFV17D yellow fever vaccine. The input for sequencing was PBMCs, taken before the yellow fever booster vaccination. This rearrangement joins TRBV28 to TRBJ2-2; D gene unclear. This CDR3 is CASSFGSTTGELFF. The CDR3 region has the DNA TGTGCCAGCAGTTTCGGTAGTACCACCGGGGAGCTGTTTTTT.